The clone carrying this T cell receptor (beta chain) has ten or more counts. Original analysis: Variation in CDR3 across clinicopathological groups served as the basis for constructing a distant-metastasis classifier in papillary thyroid cancer. TCRdb re-called the PCR reads through MiXCR. TCRdb assigned the V and J calls; the authors' analysis was not used. Found here are tens of thousands of clones, roughly 18% of them singletons; the top ten hold roughly 2.8%. Before thyroid surgery, none of the patients had received any treatment. This sample was taken from a study of metastatic and nonmetastatic thyroid tumors. Germline V lookup: CDR1 KGHDR, CDR2 SFDVKD. The CDR3 has 17 residues. The V gene lost 1 base and the J gene lost 0 bases, with 14 bases spanning the gap.

The source material was adjacent normal tissue. This receptor was identified in a male donor with papillary thyroid cancer or a benign thyroid nodule (not recorded which). Some clones in this sample may be carry-over from other donors' samples. The chain combines TRBV24-1 with TRBJ1-1, with D possibly matching TRBD1 (5 bases). CDR3 in DNA: TGTGCCACCAGTGATTTACTCAGGGCACGCATGAACACTGAAGCTTTCTTT. This gives the protein CATSDLLRARMNTEAFF.